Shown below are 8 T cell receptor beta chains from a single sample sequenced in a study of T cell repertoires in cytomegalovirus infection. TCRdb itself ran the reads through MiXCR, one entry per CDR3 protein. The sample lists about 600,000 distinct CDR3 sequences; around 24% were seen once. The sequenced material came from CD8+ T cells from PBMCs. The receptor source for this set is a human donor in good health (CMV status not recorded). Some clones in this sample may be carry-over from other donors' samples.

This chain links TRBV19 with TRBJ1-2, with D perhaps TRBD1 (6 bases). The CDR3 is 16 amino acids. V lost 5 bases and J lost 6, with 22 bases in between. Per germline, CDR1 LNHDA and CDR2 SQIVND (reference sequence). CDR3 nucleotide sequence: TGTGCCAGTAGTGCCCTGGGGGCCGGTTCCGTTGATGGCTACACCTTC. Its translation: CASSALGAGSVDGYTF.

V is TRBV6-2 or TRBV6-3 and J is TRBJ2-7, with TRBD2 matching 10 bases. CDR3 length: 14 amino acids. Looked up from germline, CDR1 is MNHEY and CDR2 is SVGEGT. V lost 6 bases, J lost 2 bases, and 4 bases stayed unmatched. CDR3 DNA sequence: TGTGCCAGCAGCTTACTAGCGGGGACCTACGAGCAGTACGTC. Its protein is CASSLLAGTYEQYV.

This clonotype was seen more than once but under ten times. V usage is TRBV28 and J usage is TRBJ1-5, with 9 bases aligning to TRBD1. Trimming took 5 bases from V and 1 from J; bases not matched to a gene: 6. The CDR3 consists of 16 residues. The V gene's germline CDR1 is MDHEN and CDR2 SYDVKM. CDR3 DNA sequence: TGTGCCAGCAGTCTGACCGGGACAGGGAGCAATCAGCCCCAGCATTTT. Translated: CASSLTGTGSNQPQHF. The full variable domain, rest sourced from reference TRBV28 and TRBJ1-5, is DVKVTQSSRYLVKRTGEKVFLECVQDMDHENMFWYRQDPGLGLRLIYFSYDVKMKEKGDIPEGYSVSREKKERFSLILESASTNQTSMYLCASSLTGTGSNQPQHFGDGTRLSIL.

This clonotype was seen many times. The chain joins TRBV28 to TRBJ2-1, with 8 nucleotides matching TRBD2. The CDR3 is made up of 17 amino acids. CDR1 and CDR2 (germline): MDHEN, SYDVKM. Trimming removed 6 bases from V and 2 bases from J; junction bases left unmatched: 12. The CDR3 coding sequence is TGTGCCAGCAGCCTACCACGCGCCGGGGGGGCCTACAATGAGCAGTTCTTC. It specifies CASSLPRAGGAYNEQFF.

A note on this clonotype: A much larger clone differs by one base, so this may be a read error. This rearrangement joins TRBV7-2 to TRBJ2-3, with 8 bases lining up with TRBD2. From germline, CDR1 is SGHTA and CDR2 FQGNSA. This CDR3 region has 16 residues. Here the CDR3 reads CASSPLRGDVTDTRYF. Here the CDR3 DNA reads TGTGCCAGCAGCCCCTTGCGGGGGGATGTCACAGATACGCGGTATTTT.

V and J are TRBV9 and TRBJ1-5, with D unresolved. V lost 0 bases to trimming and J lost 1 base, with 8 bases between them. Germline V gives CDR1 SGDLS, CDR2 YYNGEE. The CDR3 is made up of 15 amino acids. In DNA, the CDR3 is TGTGCCAGCAGCGTAGAAGGTCGGAGCAATCAGCCCCAGCATTTT. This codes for CASSVEGRSNQPQHF.

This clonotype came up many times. DNA for the CDR3: TGTGCCAGCGCACAATCCGCGACTACGAACACCGGGGAGCTGTTTTTT. Its translation: CASAQSATTNTGELFF. This chain joins TRBV7-6 and TRBJ2-2; maybe TRBD2 (5 bases). V was clipped by 8 bases and J by 0 bases, with 16 bases between them. The length of the CDR3 is 16 residues. Germline lookup yields CDR1 SGHVS and CDR2 FNYEAQ.

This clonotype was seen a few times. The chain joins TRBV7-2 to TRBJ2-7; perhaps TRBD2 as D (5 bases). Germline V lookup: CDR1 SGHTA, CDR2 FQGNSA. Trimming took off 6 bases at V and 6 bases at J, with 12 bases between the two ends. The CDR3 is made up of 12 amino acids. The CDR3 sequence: CASSIGSREQYF. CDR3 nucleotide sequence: TGTGCCAGCAGTATAGGGAGCCGCGAGCAGTACTTC.